Below, 23 T cell receptor beta chains from the same sample are listed, as sequenced in a study of blood T cell repertoires in COVID-19. Data came from immunoSEQ multiplex PCR; TCRdb stores just in-frame clones and leaves some out. The table records around 300,000 clones, 75% to 90% of them present only once. Input material: peripheral blood. These receptors originate from a woman between 35 and 50 years old who had recovered from COVID-19.

This sequence joins TRBV5-4 and TRBJ2-5; 7 nucleotides match TRBD1. J gave up 3 bases and V 4 bases, and 0 bases lay outside the gene matches. CDR3 length equals 12 residues. CDR1 is SGHNT and CDR2 is YYREEE in the germline V gene (reference sequence). CDR3 sequence reads: CASSQGEETQYF. CDR3 coding DNA: TGTGCCAGCAGCCAGGGGGAAGAGACCCAGTACTTC.

J is TRBJ1-2 and V is TRBV30; D is unclear. The CDR3 runs 12 residues. Germline CDR1 GTSNPN, CDR2 SVGIG (reference sequence). V was pared by 4 bases and J by 4 bases, with 10 bases between. In DNA form, the CDR3 reads TGTGCCTGGACCATTACCGGCTATGGCTACACCTTC. Amino acids: CAWTITGYGYTF.

This chain joins TRBV2 and TRBJ2-5; 7 bases match TRBD2. The ends lost 2 bases at V and 4 bases at J; junction bases unmatched: 10. The CDR3 length is 16 residues. Germline assignment: CDR1 SNHLY and CDR2 FYNNEI. The CDR3 loop is CASSELASGQLETQYF. As DNA, the CDR3 is TGTGCCAGCAGTGAATTGGCTAGCGGCCAACTAGAGACCCAGTACTTC.

The V gene is TRBV24-1, the J gene TRBJ2-3; TRBD1 is a possible D gene (6 bases). The germline V gene has CDR1 KGHDR and CDR2 SFDVKD. The CDR3 spans 15 residues. The V end lost 5 bases, the J end lost 4 bases, and 15 bases lay between the germline ends. The chain's CDR3 is CATSAAAGGPDTQYF. The DNA for the CDR3 is TGTGCCACCAGTGCGGCAGCTGGGGGCCCAGATACGCAGTATTTT.

The chain couples TRBV7-2 to TRBJ1-6; TRBD1 might be the D (6 bases). Germline CDR1 SGHTA, CDR2 FQGNSA. Trimming left V 1 base short and J 10 bases short, with 17 bases between. The CDR3 consists of 16 residues. CDR3 coding DNA: TGTGCCAGCAGCTTAGATGGCCAGGGTAGGGGGTCACCCCTCCACTTT. This gives the protein CASSLDGQGRGSPLHF. Drawing the rest from reference TRBV7-2 and TRBJ1-6, the complete variable domain is GAGVSQSPSNKVTEKGKDVELRCDPISGHTALYWYRQSLGQGLEFLIYFQGNSAPDKSGLPSDRFSAERTGGSVSTLTIQRTQQEDSAVYLCASSLDGQGRGSPLHFGNGTRLTVT.

This sequence joins TRBV15 and TRBJ2-5; 13 bases match TRBD2. Germline lookup yields CDR1 LNHNV and CDR2 YYDKDF (reference sequence). CDR3 length: 19 residues. V lost 0 bases, J lost 4 bases, and 11 bases stayed unmatched. The CDR3 DNA reads as TGTGCCACCAGCAGAGATCGTGAACTAGCGGGAGGGCCGAGAGAGACCCAGTACTTC. Its protein is CATSRDRELAGGPRETQYF.

The rearrangement joins TRBV5-1 to TRBJ2-1; 8 nucleotides line up with TRBD1. From germline, CDR1 is SGHRS and CDR2 YFSETQ. V lost 3 bases and J lost 6; bases outside the gene matches: 11. The CDR3 runs to 16 residues. CDR3 protein: CASSSLQGAGGNEQFF. The CDR3, as DNA: TGCGCCAGCAGCTCCCTCCAGGGGGCAGGTGGCAATGAGCAGTTCTTC.

This clone appeared once. J is TRBJ2-7 and V is TRBV5-1, with 14 bases identical to TRBD2. Germline trimming cut 3 bases from V and 7 bases from J; bases unmatched to any gene: 9. CDR1 SGHRS and CDR2 YFSETQ come from the germline V gene. The CDR3 is 16 residues long. The CDR3 loop is CASSSVPGLAGEEQYF. CDR3 sequence (DNA): TGCGCCAGCAGCTCCGTACCGGGACTAGCGGGAGAAGAGCAGTACTTC. Variable domain in full (rest from reference TRBV5-1 and TRBJ2-7): KAGVTQTPRYLIKTRGQQVTLSCSPISGHRSVSWYQQTPGQGLQFLFEYFSETQRNKGNFPGRFSGRQFSNSRSEMNVSTLELGDSALYLCASSSVPGLAGEEQYFGPGTRLTVT.

The CDR3 protein is CATSRDVGQGRELFF. The CDR3 coding sequence is TGTGCCACCAGCAGAGATGTAGGCCAGGGGAGGGAGCTGTTTTTT. V and J are TRBV15 and TRBJ2-2; tentative D call: TRBD1 (6 bases). This CDR3 has 15 amino acids. Germline-derived CDR1 and CDR2 are LNHNV and YYDKDF (reference sequence). Between the trimmed V and J ends, which lost 0 bases and 9 bases, there was a span of 14 bases.

This chain links TRBV2 with TRBJ2-3; weak D call: TRBD2 (6 bases). CDR3 length: 15 residues. Germline CDR1 and CDR2: SNHLY and FYNNEI. V lost 6 bases, J lost 4 bases, and 17 bases lay in between. As DNA, the CDR3 is TGTGCCAGCAGGACCCGCTTAGCGGTCCCAGATACGCAGTATTTT. It is translated as CASRTRLAVPDTQYF.

Remarks on this clone: Other DNA sequences in the sample encode the same CDR3. The chain links TRBV5-1 to TRBJ2-1; 8 nucleotides agree with TRBD2. Germline V gene data show CDR1 as SGHRS and CDR2 as YFSETQ. The CDR3 consists of 16 residues. The J segment lost 3 bases and the V segment lost 0 bases, leaving 5 bases of the junction unmatched. DNA of the CDR3: TGCGCCAGCAGCTTGGCCGGAACTAGCGGCTACAATGAGCAGTTCTTC. Residues: CASSLAGTSGYNEQFF.

V usage is TRBV5-1 and J usage is TRBJ2-3; TRBD2 matches at 7 bases. The germline V gene encodes CDR1 SGHRS and CDR2 YFSETQ. This CDR3 has 15 amino acids. Unmatched junction bases numbered 8, after V lost 6 bases and J lost 1 base. The CDR3 coding sequence is TGCGCCAGCAAGGAAGGTAGCGGGCGCACAGATACGCAGTATTTT. This translates into CASKEGSGRTDTQYF.

The gene calls are TRBV7-2 and TRBJ2-1; no definite D call. This CDR3 is 13 amino acids long. With 2 bases removed from V and 6 bases from J, the gap between germline ends came to 8 bases. Germline V gene sequence: CDR1 SGHTA, CDR2 FQGNSA. CDR3 nucleotide sequence: TGTGCCAGCAGCTTACCATTGTCCAATGAGCAGTTCTTC. As protein: CASSLPLSNEQFF.

This clone has just one count. The gene calls are TRBV7-2 and TRBJ2-7; TRBD2 matches at 7 bases. The CDR3 is 16 residues long. The junction had 14 bases not matched to a gene; V was cut back by 6 bases and J by 3 bases. Germline V gene lookup returns CDR1 SGHTA and CDR2 FQGNSA. The CDR3 loop reads CASSEMGAGNLYEQYF. The CDR3 DNA reads as TGTGCCAGCAGTGAGATGGGAGCGGGAAATCTCTACGAGCAGTACTTC.

The chain recombines TRBV14 with TRBJ2-7; TRBD1 aligns across 7 bases. The CDR3 sequence is 15 residues long. V dropped 1 base and J dropped 1; count of bases not matched to a gene: 4. CDR1 and CDR2 (germline): SGHDN, FVKESK. In nucleotides, the CDR3 is TGTGCCAGCAGCCAAGGCAGGGGGATTTCCTACGAGCAGTACTTC. Translated, it gives CASSQGRGISYEQYF.

The chain joins TRBV7-3 to TRBJ1-4, with TRBD1 matching over 9 bases. In germline, CDR1 is SGHTA, CDR2 FQGTGA. Trimming took 5 bases from V and 7 from J; bases not matched to a gene: 11. The CDR3 is 16 amino acids. The CDR3 sequence: CASSPTGGAGVEKLFF. As DNA, the CDR3 is TGTGCCAGCAGCCCCACAGGGGGCGCGGGGGTTGAAAAACTGTTTTTT.

V and J are TRBV7-9 and TRBJ2-7; a weak D match, TRBD2 (7 bases). This CDR3 has 15 amino acids. V was cut by 5 bases and J by 0 bases, with 14 bases left in between. Per germline, CDR1 SEHNR and CDR2 FQNEAQ (reference sequence). The CDR3 sequence: CASSGGAGASYEQYF. CDR3 nucleotides: TGTGCCAGCAGCGGAGGTGCGGGGGCCTCCTACGAGCAGTACTTC.

The chain has TRBV11-3 and TRBJ2-2; TRBD2 might be the D (5 bases). This CDR3 contains 12 residues. V lost 5 bases and J 7 bases, leaving 8 bases between the germline ends. The germline V gene has CDR1 SGHNT and CDR2 YENEEA. CDR3 in amino acids: CASSRGNGELFF. DNA for the CDR3: TGTGCCAGCAGCCGGGGAAACGGGGAGCTGTTTTTT.

This chain connects TRBV30 to TRBJ1-1; 8 positions agree with TRBD1. The CDR3 has 13 amino acids. Looked up from germline, CDR1 is GTSNPN and CDR2 is SVGIG (reference sequence). V trimming: 2 bases; J trimming: 7 bases; junction bases outside the gene matches: 6. The CDR3 sequence: CAWSRQGSGEAFF. The DNA for the CDR3 is TGTGCCTGGAGTCGACAGGGGAGTGGTGAAGCTTTCTTT.

The chain carries TRBV5-1 and TRBJ1-2; 7 bases line up with TRBD1. There are 15 residues in the CDR3. Germline CDR1 SGHRS, CDR2 YFSETQ. Germline trimming cut 4 bases from V and 7 bases from J; bases unmatched to any gene: 13. CDR3 sequence reads: CASSGRVQGELGYTF. Here the CDR3 DNA reads TGCGCCAGCAGCGGGAGAGTTCAGGGGGAACTTGGCTACACCTTC.

This clone was observed once. The V and J genes are TRBV3-1 (or the pseudogene TRBV3-2) and TRBJ2-7; D is unresolved. This CDR3 region has 16 residues. Trimming cost V 0 bases and J 7 bases, with 19 bases left between them. Germline CDR1 reads LGHDT; CDR2 reads YNNKEL (reference sequence). CDR3 sequence: CASSQDFLGSLREQYF. The CDR3 region has the DNA TGTGCCAGCAGCCAAGATTTCCTAGGCTCCCTGAGGGAGCAGTACTTC.

Turning to this clone: Other nucleotide sequences from this sample produce the same CDR3. The CDR3 DNA follows: TGTGCCAGCAGCTCGACTGGCACAGATACGCAGTATTTT. Translation gives CASSSTGTDTQYF. V and J are TRBV5-6 and TRBJ2-3; D is undetermined. This CDR3 region has 13 residues. Germline loops: CDR1 SGHDT, CDR2 YYEEEE. V lost 3 bases and J lost 1, with 6 bases in between.

This clone showed up just a few times. The chain combines TRBV20-1 with TRBJ2-7, with 12 bases matching TRBD2. This CDR3 is 15 amino acids long. The germline gives CDR1 DFQATT, CDR2 SNEGSKA (reference sequence). The V and J ends lost 3 bases and 4 bases, in that order; junction bases with no gene match: 7. This CDR3 is CSASSLAGGPYEQYF. For the CDR3, the DNA is TGCAGTGCTAGTTCGCTAGCGGGAGGGCCTTACGAGCAGTACTTC.